This T cell receptor (beta chain) comes out of a study of blood T cells in healthy people across ages. The authors isolated at least 6 million PBMCs per sample. Total RNA was extracted at no less than 6 micrograms per sample. This clonotype appeared many times. PCR was performed a second time for 7 to 11 cycles using a sample-barcoded 5' primer and a J-beta primer mix. A tag from a template-switch adaptor with 12 random nucleotides marked each cDNA molecule. TCRdb itself ran the 5' RACE reads through MiXCR, one entry per CDR3 protein. The profile shows about 1.8 million distinct CDR3 sequences, just under 50% of them singletons. Sequencing input: blood. The clonotype comes from a woman aged 40 to 50 in good health.

The CDR3 sequence: CSVLGPREGEQYF. The CDR3 bases are TGCAGCGTTCTTGGTCCCAGGGAAGGCGAGCAGTACTTC. The gene calls are TRBV29-1 and TRBJ2-4; D possibly corresponds to TRBD1 (5 bases). The J call may be faulty, since TRBJ2-7 better matches the DNA end. This CDR3 comprises 13 residues. Germline loops: CDR1 SQVTM, CDR2 ANQGSEA.